Below, 14 T cell receptor beta chains from the same sample are listed, as sequenced in a study of blood T cell repertoires in COVID-19. TCRdb's copy holds only in-frame clones and misses some; the assay was immunoSEQ multiplex PCR. The sample lists 200,000 to 300,000 clones; 92% were seen once. The sequencing sample was made of peripheral blood. The origin of the receptors is a man aged 25 to 45 with COVID-19, enrolled during active disease.

The chain recombines TRBV9 with TRBJ2-3; TRBD2 matches at 13 bases. The CDR3 spans 16 residues. The germline CDR1 and CDR2 sequences are SGDLS and YYNGEE. V lost 3 bases, J lost 6 bases, and 7 bases stayed unmatched. The CDR3 region has the DNA TGTGCCAGCAGCGGCAAGTCACTAGCGGGGGGGGATACGCAGTATTTT. The encoded protein is CASSGKSLAGGDTQYF.

CDR3 nucleotide sequence: TGTGCCAGCAGCTTGGCCCAGGGGAAGGATACGCAGTATTTT. Residues: CASSLAQGKDTQYF. V usage is TRBV5-4 and J usage is TRBJ2-3; a possible D gene is TRBD1 (6 bases). Germline CDR1 and CDR2: SGHNT and YYREEE (reference sequence). The CDR3 runs to 14 residues. With 0 bases removed from V and 6 bases from J, the gap between germline ends came to 11 bases.

The gene calls are TRBV10-3 and TRBJ1-6; 7 bases line up with TRBD1. This CDR3 has 14 residues. V lost 6 bases and J lost 5; bases outside the gene matches: 4. Germline CDR1 reads ENHRY; CDR2 reads SYGVKD. CDR3 in amino acids: CAISKGADNSPLHF. The CDR3 DNA follows: TGTGCCATCAGCAAGGGGGCGGATAATTCACCCCTCCACTTT.

The rearrangement links TRBV6-5 to TRBJ1-1; 7 bases align to TRBD1. There are 14 residues in the CDR3. CDR1 MNHEY and CDR2 SVGAGI come from the germline V gene. J gave up 1 base and V 6 bases, and 5 bases lay outside the gene matches. The CDR3 DNA follows: TGTGCCAGCAGAAAAACAGGGGCGAACACTGAAGCTTTCTTT. Amino acid sequence: CASRKTGANTEAFF.

A few counts support this clone. The chain has TRBV5-5 and TRBJ2-1, with a tentative D call TRBD2 (5 bases). CDR1 is SGHKS, CDR2 YYEKEE, per germline (reference sequence). This CDR3 region has 13 residues. The V and J ends lost 2 bases and 14 bases respectively, with 17 bases between them. CDR3 coding DNA: TGTGCCAGCAGCTTAAACGGGGAAGCTAAGGAGTTCTTC. This codes for CASSLNGEAKEFF. Supplemented by reference TRBV5-5 and TRBJ2-1, the full variable domain reads DAGVTQSPTHLIKTRGQQVTLRCSPISGHKSVSWYQQVLGQGPQFIFQYYEKEERGRGNFPDRFSARQFPNYSSELNVNALLLGDSALYLCASSLNGEAKEFFGPGTRLTVL.

The chain is built from TRBV5-1 and TRBJ1-1, with D maybe TRBD1 (6 bases). From germline, CDR1 is SGHRS and CDR2 YFSETQ. The V gene lost 4 bases and the J gene lost 5 bases, with 15 bases spanning the gap. The CDR3 loop spans 14 amino acids. CDR3 sequence reads: CASSATRTETEAFF. The DNA for the CDR3 is TGCGCCAGCAGCGCAACTCGGACAGAGACTGAAGCTTTCTTT.

The chain links TRBV12-5 to TRBJ1-5; D is unclear. The CDR3 is 16 amino acids. The V gene lost 6 bases and the J gene lost 2 bases, with 17 bases spanning the gap. Germline values: CDR1 LGHNT, CDR2 FRNRAP. CDR3 amino acids: CASGHDADYGNQPQHF. In DNA, the CDR3 is TGTGCTAGTGGGCACGACGCGGATTACGGCAATCAGCCCCAGCATTTT.

The V call is TRBV7-2, the J call TRBJ2-5; D might be TRBD1 (7 bases). Germline CDR1 SGHTA, CDR2 FQGNSA. Trimming took off 0 bases at V and 3 bases at J, with 14 bases between the two ends. This CDR3 region has 16 residues. The CDR3 nucleotides are TGTGCCAGCAGCTTAGCTTGGCAGGGGGGTAAAGAGACCCAGTACTTC. Its translation: CASSLAWQGGKETQYF.

This clone was found a few times. V gene TRBV3-1 (or the pseudogene TRBV3-2) combines with J gene TRBJ1-5, with D perhaps TRBD1 (5 bases). The germline V gene has CDR1 LGHDT and CDR2 YNNKEL (reference sequence). This CDR3 has 15 residues. The germline V and J ends were trimmed by 2 bases and 4 bases, with 12 bases remaining between them. The CDR3 protein is CASSQSPGRNQPQHF. Here the CDR3 DNA reads TGTGCCAGCAGCCAAAGTCCAGGGAGGAATCAGCCCCAGCATTTT.

The chain joins TRBV3-1 (or the pseudogene TRBV3-2) to TRBJ1-5; TRBD1 might be the D (6 bases). Trimming removed 3 bases from V and 1 base from J, with 16 bases in between. Germline V gene sequence: CDR1 LGHDT, CDR2 YNNKEL (reference sequence). CDR3 length: 17 residues. The CDR3 DNA reads as TGTGCCAGCAGCCAGTCAAGGGGGTGGTCCAGCAATCAGCCCCAGCATTTT. Amino acid sequence: CASSQSRGWSSNQPQHF.

CDR3 in amino acids: CASSLSQLNTEAFF. CDR3 in DNA: TGTGCCAGCAGCTTATCGCAGTTGAACACTGAAGCTTTCTTT. The genes are TRBV7-3 and TRBJ1-1; no definite D call. Germline CDR1 and CDR2: SGHTA and FQGTGA. This CDR3 has 14 residues. V lost 2 bases and J 0 bases, leaving 7 bases between the germline ends.

This clone is a singleton in its sample. The genes are TRBV10-3 and TRBJ2-1; 10 nucleotides match TRBD1. Looked up from germline, CDR1 is ENHRY and CDR2 is SYGVKD. This CDR3 has 14 amino acids. V gave up 10 bases and J gave up 5 bases; unmatched junction bases: 8. CDR3 sequence: CATQGGTGDNEQFF. The CDR3 DNA reads TGTGCCACGCAAGGCGGGACAGGGGACAATGAGCAGTTCTTC.

The chain is built from TRBV6-1 and TRBJ1-2; D gene unclear. Deletions cut 2 bases from V and 2 bases from J, with 6 bases between. Germline CDR1 and CDR2: MNHNS and SASEGT. The CDR3 loop spans 13 amino acids. The CDR3 loop reads CASSERENYGYTF. CDR3 DNA: TGTGCCAGCAGTGAAAGGGAGAACTATGGCTACACCTTC.

This chain links TRBV5-1 with TRBJ1-2; D gene ambiguous. From germline, CDR1 is SGHRS and CDR2 YFSETQ. V was pared by 0 bases and J by 2 bases, with 5 bases between. The CDR3 has 13 amino acids. The CDR3 DNA sequence: TGCGCCAGCAGCTTGGACGAGAACTATGGCTACACCTTC. It specifies CASSLDENYGYTF. The variable domain in full, with the rest retrieved from reference TRBV5-1 and TRBJ1-2, is KAGVTQTPRYLIKTRGQQVTLSCSPISGHRSVSWYQQTPGQGLQFLFEYFSETQRNKGNFPGRFSGRQFSNSRSEMNVSTLELGDSALYLCASSLDENYGYTFGSGTRLTVV.